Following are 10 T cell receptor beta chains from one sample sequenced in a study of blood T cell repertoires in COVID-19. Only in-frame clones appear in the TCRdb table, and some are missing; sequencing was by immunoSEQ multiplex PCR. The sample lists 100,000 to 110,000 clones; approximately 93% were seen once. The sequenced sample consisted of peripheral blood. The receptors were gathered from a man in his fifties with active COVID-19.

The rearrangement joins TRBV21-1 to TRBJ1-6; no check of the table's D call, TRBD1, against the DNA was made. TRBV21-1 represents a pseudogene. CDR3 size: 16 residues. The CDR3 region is CASSNPRQGRNSPLHF. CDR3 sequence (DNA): TGTGCCAGCAGCAACCCTAGACAGGGTCGGAATTCACCCCTCCACTTT.

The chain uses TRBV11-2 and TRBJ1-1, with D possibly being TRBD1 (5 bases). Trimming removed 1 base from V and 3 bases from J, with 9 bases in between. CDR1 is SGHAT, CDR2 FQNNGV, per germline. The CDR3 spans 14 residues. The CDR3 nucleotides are TGTGCCAGCAGCTTAGGCAGGGTGGACACTGAAGCTTTCTTT. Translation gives CASSLGRVDTEAFF.

As DNA, the CDR3 is TGCGCCAGCAGCCAGACAGGGTCGATGACGAACTATGGCTACACCTTC. Translated: CASSQTGSMTNYGYTF. The chain employs TRBV5-1 and TRBJ1-2; 7 nucleotides agree with TRBD1. CDR1 SGHRS and CDR2 YFSETQ come from the germline V gene. The CDR3 runs 16 residues. With 4 bases clipped from V and 2 bases from J, the junction kept 11 bases outside the gene matches.

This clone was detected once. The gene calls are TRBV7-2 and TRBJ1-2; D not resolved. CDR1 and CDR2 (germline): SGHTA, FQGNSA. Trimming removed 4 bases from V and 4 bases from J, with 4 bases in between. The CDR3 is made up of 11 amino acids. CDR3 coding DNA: TGTGCCAGCAGCTCCTTCTATGGCTACACCTTC. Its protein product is CASSSFYGYTF.

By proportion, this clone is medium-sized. CDR3 residues: CASSSLLEGAQYEQYV. CDR3 sequence (DNA): TGTGCCAGCAGCTCTCTTCTCGAGGGGGCGCAGTACGAGCAGTACGTC. The genes are TRBV5-5 and TRBJ2-7; 7 nucleotides agree with TRBD1. This CDR3 has 16 amino acids. Germline lookup yields CDR1 SGHKS and CDR2 YYEKEE (reference sequence). Losses at the gene ends were 3 bases for V and 4 bases for J; bases not matched to a gene: 13.

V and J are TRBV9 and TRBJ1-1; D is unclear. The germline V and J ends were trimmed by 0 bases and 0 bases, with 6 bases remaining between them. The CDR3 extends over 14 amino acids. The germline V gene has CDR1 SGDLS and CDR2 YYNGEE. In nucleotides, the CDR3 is TGTGCCAGCAGCGTAGGCAGAATGAACACTGAAGCTTTCTTT. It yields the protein CASSVGRMNTEAFF.

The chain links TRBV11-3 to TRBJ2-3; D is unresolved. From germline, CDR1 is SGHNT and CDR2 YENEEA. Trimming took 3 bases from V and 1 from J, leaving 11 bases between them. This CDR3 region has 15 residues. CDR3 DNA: TGTGCCAGCAGCTTGCGCAGGCTTGGCACAGATACGCAGTATTTT. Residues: CASSLRRLGTDTQYF. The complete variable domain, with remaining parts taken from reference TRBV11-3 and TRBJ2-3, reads EAGVVQSPRYKIIEKKQPVAFWCNPISGHNTLYWYLQNLGQGPELLIRYENEEAVDDSQLPKDRFSAERLKGVDSTLKIQPAELGDSAVYLCASSLRRLGTDTQYFGPGTRLTVL.

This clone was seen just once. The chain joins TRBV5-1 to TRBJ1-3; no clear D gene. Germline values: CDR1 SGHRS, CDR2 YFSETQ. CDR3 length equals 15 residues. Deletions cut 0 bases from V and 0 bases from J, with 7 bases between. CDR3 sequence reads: CASSLATSSGNTIYF. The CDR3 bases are TGCGCCAGCAGCTTGGCCACGAGCTCTGGAAACACCATATATTTT.

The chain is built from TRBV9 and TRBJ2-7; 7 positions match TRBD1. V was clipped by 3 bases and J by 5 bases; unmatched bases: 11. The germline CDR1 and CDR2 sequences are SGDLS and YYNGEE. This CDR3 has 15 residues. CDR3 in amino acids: CASSGRVEGANEQYV. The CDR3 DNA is TGTGCCAGCAGCGGCCGAGTAGAGGGGGCGAACGAGCAGTACGTC.

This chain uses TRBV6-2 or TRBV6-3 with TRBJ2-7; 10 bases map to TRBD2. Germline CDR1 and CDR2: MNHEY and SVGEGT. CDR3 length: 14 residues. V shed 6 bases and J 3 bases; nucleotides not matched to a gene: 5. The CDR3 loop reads CASSRTSGNYEQYF. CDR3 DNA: TGTGCCAGCAGCAGGACTAGCGGCAACTACGAGCAGTACTTC.